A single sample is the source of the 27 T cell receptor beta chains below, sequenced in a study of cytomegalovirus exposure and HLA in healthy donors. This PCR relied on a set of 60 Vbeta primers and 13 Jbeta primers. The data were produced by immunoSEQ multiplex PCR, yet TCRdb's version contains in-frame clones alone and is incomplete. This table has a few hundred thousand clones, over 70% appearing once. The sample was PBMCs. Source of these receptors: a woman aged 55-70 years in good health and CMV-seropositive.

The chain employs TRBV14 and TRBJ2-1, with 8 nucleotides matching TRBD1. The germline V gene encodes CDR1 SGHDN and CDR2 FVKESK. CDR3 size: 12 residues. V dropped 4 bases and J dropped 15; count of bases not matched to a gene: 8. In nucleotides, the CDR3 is TGTGCCAGCAGCCCTTGGGACAGGTCTCCGTTCTTC. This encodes CASSPWDRSPFF. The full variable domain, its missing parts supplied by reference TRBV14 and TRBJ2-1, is EAGVTQFPSHSVIEKGQTVTLRCDPISGHDNLYWYRRVMGKEIKFLLHFVKESKQDESGMPNNRFLAERTGGTYSTLKVQPAELEDSGVYFCASSPWDRSPFFGPGTRLTVL.

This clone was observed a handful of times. CDR3 protein: CASSTTGKTEAFF. CDR3 DNA sequence: TGCGCCAGCAGCACGACAGGGAAGACTGAAGCTTTCTTT. This chain connects TRBV5-1 to TRBJ1-1; TRBD1 matches at 7 bases. Trimming took 4 bases from V and 5 from J; bases not matched to a gene: 5. The CDR3 sequence is 13 residues long. The germline V gene encodes CDR1 SGHRS and CDR2 YFSETQ.

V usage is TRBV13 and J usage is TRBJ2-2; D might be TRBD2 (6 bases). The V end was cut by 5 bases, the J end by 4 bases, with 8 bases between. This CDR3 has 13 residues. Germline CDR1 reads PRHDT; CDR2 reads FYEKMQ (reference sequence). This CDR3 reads CASSGTFTGELFF. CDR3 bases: TGTGCCAGCAGCGGGACTTTCACCGGGGAGCTGTTTTTT.

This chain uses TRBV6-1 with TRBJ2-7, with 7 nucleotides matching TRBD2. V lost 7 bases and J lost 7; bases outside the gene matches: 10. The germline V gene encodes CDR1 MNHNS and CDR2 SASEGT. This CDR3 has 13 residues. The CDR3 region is CASKTTSRREQYF. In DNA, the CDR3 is TGTGCCAGCAAAACGACTAGCAGGAGAGAGCAGTACTTC.

The CDR3 DNA is TGCAGCGTTACTACCGCTCGGAGGGTCACTGAAGCTTTCTTT. Translated, it gives CSVTTARRVTEAFF. V usage is TRBV29-1 and J usage is TRBJ1-1; D gene ambiguous. The CDR3 sequence is 14 residues long. Germline CDR1 SQVTM, CDR2 ANQGSEA. V shed 5 bases and J shed 4 bases, with 17 bases lying between them.

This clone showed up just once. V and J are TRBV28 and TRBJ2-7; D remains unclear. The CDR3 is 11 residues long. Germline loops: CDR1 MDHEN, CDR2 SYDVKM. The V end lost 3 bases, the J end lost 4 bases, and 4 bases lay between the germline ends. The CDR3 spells CASSFRYEQYF. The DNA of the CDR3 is TGTGCCAGCAGTTTCCGGTACGAGCAGTACTTC.

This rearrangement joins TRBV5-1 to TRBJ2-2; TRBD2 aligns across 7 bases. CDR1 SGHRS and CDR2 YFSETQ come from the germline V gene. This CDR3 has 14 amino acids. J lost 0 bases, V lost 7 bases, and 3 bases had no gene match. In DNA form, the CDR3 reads TGCGCCAGCCACGGGGGGACGAACACCGGGGAGCTGTTTTTT. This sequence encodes CASHGGTNTGELFF.

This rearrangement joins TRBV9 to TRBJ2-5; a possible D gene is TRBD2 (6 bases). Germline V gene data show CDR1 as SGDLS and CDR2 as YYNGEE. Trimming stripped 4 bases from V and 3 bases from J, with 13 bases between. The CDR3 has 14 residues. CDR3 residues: CASSPLGGKETQYF. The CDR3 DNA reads TGTGCCAGCAGCCCCCTCGGGGGAAAAGAGACCCAGTACTTC.

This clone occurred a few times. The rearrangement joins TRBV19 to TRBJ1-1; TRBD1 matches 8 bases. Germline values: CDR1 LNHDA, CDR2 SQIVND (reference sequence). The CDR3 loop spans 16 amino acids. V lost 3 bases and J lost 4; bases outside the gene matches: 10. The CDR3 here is CASSISWTGRPTEAFF. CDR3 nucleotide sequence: TGTGCCAGTAGTATCTCCTGGACAGGGAGGCCCACTGAAGCTTTCTTT.

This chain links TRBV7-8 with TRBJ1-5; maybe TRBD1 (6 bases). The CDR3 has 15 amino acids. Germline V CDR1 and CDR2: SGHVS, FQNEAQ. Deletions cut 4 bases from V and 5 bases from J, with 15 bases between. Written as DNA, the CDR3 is TGTGCCAGCAGCTATTATGTGGGGGCGGATCAGCCCCAGCATTTT. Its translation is CASSYYVGADQPQHF.

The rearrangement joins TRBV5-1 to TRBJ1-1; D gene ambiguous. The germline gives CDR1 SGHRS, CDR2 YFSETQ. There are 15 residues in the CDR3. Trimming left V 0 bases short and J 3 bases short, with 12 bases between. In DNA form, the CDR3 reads TGCGCCAGCAGCTTGGGGCGGGGTAGGGACACTGAAGCTTTCTTT. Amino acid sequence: CASSLGRGRDTEAFF.

CDR3 bases: TGTGCCAGCAGTTTAACGACAGGTTATGGCTACACCTTC. This gives the protein CASSLTTGYGYTF. The rearrangement uses TRBV27 and TRBJ1-2, with D perhaps TRBD1 (6 bases). This CDR3 is 13 amino acids long. The germline gives CDR1 MNHEY, CDR2 SMNVEV (reference sequence). V was cut by 2 bases and J by 5 bases, with 9 bases left in between.

CDR3 protein: CAISLAGEDTQYF. The CDR3 DNA reads as TGTGCCATCAGTTTAGCGGGAGAAGATACGCAGTATTTT. The chain links TRBV10-3 to TRBJ2-3; TRBD2 aligns across 9 bases. The germline gives CDR1 ENHRY, CDR2 SYGVKD. The CDR3 sequence is 13 residues long. V was clipped by 5 bases and J by 5 bases; unmatched bases: 2.

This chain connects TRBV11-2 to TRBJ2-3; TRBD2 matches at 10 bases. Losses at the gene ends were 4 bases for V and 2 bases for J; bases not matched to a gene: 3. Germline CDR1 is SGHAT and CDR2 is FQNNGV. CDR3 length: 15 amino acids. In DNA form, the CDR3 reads TGTGCCAGCAGCTCGGGACTAGCGACCACAGATACGCAGTATTTT. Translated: CASSSGLATTDTQYF.

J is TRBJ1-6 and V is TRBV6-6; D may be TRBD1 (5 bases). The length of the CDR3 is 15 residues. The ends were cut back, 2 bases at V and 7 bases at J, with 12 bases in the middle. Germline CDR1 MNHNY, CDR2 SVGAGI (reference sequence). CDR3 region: CASSYGEGVNSPLHF. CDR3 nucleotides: TGTGCCAGCAGTTACGGGGAAGGGGTAAATTCACCCCTCCACTTT.

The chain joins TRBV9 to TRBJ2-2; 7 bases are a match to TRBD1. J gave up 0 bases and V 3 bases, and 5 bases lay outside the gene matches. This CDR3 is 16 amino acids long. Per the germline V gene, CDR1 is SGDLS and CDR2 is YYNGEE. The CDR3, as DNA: TGTGCCAGCAGCGAGGGGGCGGGCGCGAACACCGGGGAGCTGTTTTTT. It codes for CASSEGAGANTGELFF.

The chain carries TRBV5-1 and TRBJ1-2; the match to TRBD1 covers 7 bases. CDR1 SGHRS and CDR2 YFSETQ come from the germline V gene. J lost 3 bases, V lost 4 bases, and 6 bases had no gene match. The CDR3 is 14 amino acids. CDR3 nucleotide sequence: TGCGCCAGCAGCCCCAGGGGGGTTTACTATGGCTACACCTTC. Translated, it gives CASSPRGVYYGYTF.

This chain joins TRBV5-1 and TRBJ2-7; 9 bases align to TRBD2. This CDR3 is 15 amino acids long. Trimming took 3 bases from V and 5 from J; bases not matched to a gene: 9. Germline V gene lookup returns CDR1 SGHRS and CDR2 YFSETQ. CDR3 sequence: CASSSGGTSYDEQYF. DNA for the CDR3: TGCGCCAGCAGCTCGGGGGGGACTAGCTATGACGAGCAGTACTTC.

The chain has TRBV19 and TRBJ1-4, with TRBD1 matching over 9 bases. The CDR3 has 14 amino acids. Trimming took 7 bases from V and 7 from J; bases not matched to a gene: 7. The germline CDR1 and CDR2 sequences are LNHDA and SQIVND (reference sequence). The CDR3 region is CASNEQGAVEKLFF. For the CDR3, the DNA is TGTGCCAGTAACGAACAGGGGGCGGTTGAAAAACTGTTTTTT.

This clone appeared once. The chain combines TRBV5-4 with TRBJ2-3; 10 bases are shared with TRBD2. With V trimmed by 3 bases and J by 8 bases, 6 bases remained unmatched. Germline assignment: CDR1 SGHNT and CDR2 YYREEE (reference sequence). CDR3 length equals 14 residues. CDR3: CASSSLAGVFTQYF. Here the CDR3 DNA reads TGTGCCAGCAGCTCTCTAGCGGGAGTATTTACGCAGTATTTT.

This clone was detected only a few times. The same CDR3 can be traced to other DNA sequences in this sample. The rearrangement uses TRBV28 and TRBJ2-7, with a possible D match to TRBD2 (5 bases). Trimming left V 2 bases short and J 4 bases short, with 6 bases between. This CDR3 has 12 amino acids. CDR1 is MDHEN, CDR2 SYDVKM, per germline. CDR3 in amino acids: CASSLGGYEQYF. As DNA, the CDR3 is TGTGCCAGCAGTTTAGGAGGTTACGAGCAGTACTTC.

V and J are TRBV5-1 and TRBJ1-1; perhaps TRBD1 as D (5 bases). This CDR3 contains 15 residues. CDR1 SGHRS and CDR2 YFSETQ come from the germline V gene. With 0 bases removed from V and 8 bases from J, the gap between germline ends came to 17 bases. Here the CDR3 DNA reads TGCGCCAGCAGCTTGGATCTGGGACTAGTCCCCGAAGCTTTCTTT. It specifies CASSLDLGLVPEAFF.

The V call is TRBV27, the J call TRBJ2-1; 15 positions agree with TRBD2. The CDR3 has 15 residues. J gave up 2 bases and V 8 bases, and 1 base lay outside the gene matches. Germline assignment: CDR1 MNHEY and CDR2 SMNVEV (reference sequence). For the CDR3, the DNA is TGTGCCAGCGGACTAGCGGGAGGGCCCTACAATGAGCAGTTCTTC. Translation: CASGLAGGPYNEQFF.

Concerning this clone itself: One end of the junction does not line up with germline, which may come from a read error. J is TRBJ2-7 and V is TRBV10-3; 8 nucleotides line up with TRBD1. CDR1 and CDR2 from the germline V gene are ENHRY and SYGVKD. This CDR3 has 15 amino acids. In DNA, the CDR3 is TGTGCCATCACTCCAACCGGGACAGGATCCTACGAGCAGTGCTTC. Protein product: CAITPTGTGSYEQCF.

This CDR3 reads CASRTGFSYEQYF. The CDR3 bases are TGTGCCAGCAGGACAGGTTTCTCCTACGAGCAGTACTTC. The rearrangement uses TRBV6-1 and TRBJ2-7; maybe TRBD1 (6 bases). V lost 6 bases, J lost 0 bases, and 9 bases lay in between. Germline CDR1 MNHNS, CDR2 SASEGT. This CDR3 has 13 amino acids.

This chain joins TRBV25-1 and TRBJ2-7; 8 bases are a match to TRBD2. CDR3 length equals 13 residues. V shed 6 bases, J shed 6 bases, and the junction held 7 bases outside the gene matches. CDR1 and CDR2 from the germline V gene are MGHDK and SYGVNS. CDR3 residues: CASSPGLGGEQYF. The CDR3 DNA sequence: TGTGCCAGCAGCCCGGGACTAGGGGGCGAGCAGTACTTC.

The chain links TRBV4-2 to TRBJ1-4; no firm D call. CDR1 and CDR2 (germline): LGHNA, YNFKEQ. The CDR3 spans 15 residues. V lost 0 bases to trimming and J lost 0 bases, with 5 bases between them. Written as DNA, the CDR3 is TGTGCCAGCAGCCAAGATGAGGCAACTAATGAAAAACTGTTTTTT. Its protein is CASSQDEATNEKLFF.